What follows is one T cell receptor (beta chain) and its context. The target antigen is unknown. These data originate in a study of T cell responses to AZD1222 COVID-19 vaccine. As for the study in general: Doses given second, at about 4 or about 12 weeks, were pooled. General study results and limits: The repertoires were collected only after the peak T cell response.

This table comes from immunoSEQ multiplex PCR, and its TCRdb copy is limited to in-frame clones, with some not included. The sample gives around 140,000 clones, 85% to 95% of which show up once; 1.5% to 2% is in the top ten. The specimen comprised peripheral blood, sampled on day 0 of AZD1222 vaccination. The sequence was obtained from an adult in good health.

The CDR3 region has the DNA TGTGCCAGCGGATCACCCCTCCACTTT. This codes for CASGSPLHF. The chain employs TRBV7-9 and TRBJ1-6; D remains unclear. This CDR3 spans 9 amino acids. V shed 8 bases and J shed 10 bases, with 3 bases lying between them. CDR1 is SEHNR, CDR2 FQNEAQ, per germline (reference sequence).